Listed below are T cell receptor beta chains from one sample, sequenced in a study of cytomegalovirus exposure and HLA in healthy donors. Measured with immunoSEQ multiplex PCR; TCRdb has only the in-frame clones, and not every one. The sample records roughly 61,000 clones, around 81% being singletons. The specimen sequenced was PBMCs. The receptors shown here come from a male donor in good health and CMV-seronegative. Both conserved end residues are part of each CDR3. D genes are given only for firm matches. Rows may omit the clone size; those that give it use once, few, many or a size class.

clone_size	v_call	j_call	d_call	cdr3_nt	cdr3_aa
.	TRBV7-2	TRBJ2-7	TRBD1	TGTGCCAGCAGCCCTGGACAGGGTCGCTCCTACGAGCAGTACTTC	CASSPGQGRSYEQYF
.	TRBV7-3	TRBJ2-6	TRBD2	TGTGCCAGCAGCGTTACTAGCGGGGGGGGTTCAGGGGCCAACGTCCTGACTTTC	CASSVTSGGGSGANVLTF
.	TRBV7-9	TRBJ1-2	.	TGTGCCAGCAGCTCCCTCGGGGCTAACTATGGCTACACCTTC	CASSSLGANYGYTF
once	TRBV19	TRBJ2-5	TRBD2	TGTGCCAGTAGTCCCCAATCCGGAACTAGCGGGGGGCAAGAGACCCAGTACTTC	CASSPQSGTSGGQETQYF
.	TRBV27	TRBJ2-2	.	TGTGCCATCCTTTTGACCGGGGAGCTGTTTTTT	CAILLTGELFF
.	TRBV2	TRBJ2-5	.	TGTGCCAGCAGGTCTCCCGCGGAGACCCAGTACTTC	CASRSPAETQYF
.	TRBV5-4	TRBJ1-6	.	TGTGCCAGCAGCTTGGGCGGTGGCCAAAATTCACCCCTCCACTTT	CASSLGGGQNSPLHF
.	TRBV6-5	TRBJ2-7	TRBD1	TGTGCCAGCAGTTACCCACCACAGGGGGACGAGCAGTACTTC	CASSYPPQGDEQYF
few	TRBV5-4	TRBJ1-1	.	TGTGCCAGCAGCCTATCAACGGGTTATTCTGCATGGACTGAAGCTTTCTTT	CASSLSTGYSAWTEAFF
.	TRBV7-2	TRBJ1-6	TRBD1	TGTGCCAGCAGCCCGAGGGACAGACCAAATTCACCCCTCCACTTT	CASSPRDRPNSPLHF
.	TRBV6-5	TRBJ2-3	TRBD2	TGTGCCAGCAGCTTTAACGGGGGGGCAGATGATACGCAGTATTTT	CASSFNGGADDTQYF
.	TRBV19	TRBJ1-5	.	TGTGCCAGTAGTATCGGGGACACTAGCAATCAGCCCCAGCATTTT	CASSIGDTSNQPQHF
few	TRBV30	TRBJ2-5	.	TGTGCCTGGAGTTGGCTAGCAGAGACCCAGTACTTC	CAWSWLAETQYF
few	TRBV18	TRBJ1-4	.	TGTGCCAGCTCACTTCAGGGGTCGGAAGGTGAAAAACTGTTTTTT	CASSLQGSEGEKLFF
.	TRBV4-3	TRBJ2-7	TRBD1	TGCGCCAGCAGCCGAGCGACAGGGGGCTTGGAAGAGCAGTACTTC	CASSRATGGLEEQYF
once	TRBV29-1	TRBJ1-1	.	TGCAGCTCGGGGTCAAGAAACACTGAAGCTTTCTTT	CSSGSRNTEAFF
.	TRBV7-2	TRBJ2-7	TRBD1	TGTGCCAGCAGCTTAGCAGGGGGACAGGGATACTACGAGCAGTACTTC	CASSLAGGQGYYEQYF
.	TRBV4-1	TRBJ1-5	.	TGCGCCAGCAGCCAAGATGGGAGGGGCAGCAATCAGCCCCAGCATTTT	CASSQDGRGSNQPQHF
once	TRBV4-2	TRBJ1-1	.	TGTGCCAGCAGCCAAGAACCTCAGGGTATGAACACTGAAGCTTTCTTT	CASSQEPQGMNTEAFF
.	TRBV18	TRBJ2-3	TRBD2	TGTGCCAGCTCACCACCGCGGACTAGCGGGGGGGACACAGATACGCAGTATTTT	CASSPPRTSGGDTDTQYF
.	TRBV18	TRBJ1-5	TRBD1	TGTGCCAGCTCACCACGACCGGGACAGGGGTTGCATCAGCCCCAGCATTTT	CASSPRPGQGLHQPQHF
.	TRBV7-2	TRBJ1-3	TRBD1	TGTGCCAGCAGCTTAGTGGGACAGGGTGTAGGGGGAAACACCATATATTTT	CASSLVGQGVGGNTIYF
.	TRBV6-6	TRBJ1-2	.	TGTGCCAGCAGTTCACAACGAAACTATGGCTACACCTTC	CASSSQRNYGYTF
.	TRBV13	TRBJ2-7	TRBD2	TGTGCCAGCAGCTTTCCCGGGACTAGCGGGGGCAACCCCTACGAGCAGTACTTC	CASSFPGTSGGNPYEQYF
.	TRBV19	TRBJ2-1	TRBD2	TGTGCCAGTAGCGGGGGGGCTATCAATCGAGGTGAGCAGTTCTTC	CASSGGAINRGEQFF
.	TRBV6-1	TRBJ2-7	TRBD2	TGTGCCAGCTGCTGGGGGGGTACCTACGAGCAGTACTTC	CASCWGGTYEQYF
.	TRBV10-3	TRBJ2-1	TRBD2	TGTGCCATCACAAAGGGACTAGCGGGGGCCTCTAGCTCCTACAATGAGCAGTTCTTC	CAITKGLAGASSSYNEQFF
.	TRBV7-9	TRBJ2-2	TRBD1	TGTGCCAGCAGCCACTCCGGGACAGGGGACACCGGGGAGCTGTTTTTT	CASSHSGTGDTGELFF
.	TRBV7-2	TRBJ1-1	.	TGTGCCAGCAGCTTTGTCCCGGAGGCTGAAGCTTTCTTT	CASSFVPEAEAFF
.	TRBV10-3	TRBJ1-2	TRBD1	TGTGCCATCAGTGAGTCTGGCACAGGGGTTTTAGAGTATGGCTACACCTTC	CAISESGTGVLEYGYTF
.	TRBV14	TRBJ1-6	TRBD1	TGTGCCAGCAGCCAATTTCTAGGACAGGGGAATTCACCCCTCCACTTT	CASSQFLGQGNSPLHF
medium-sized	TRBV6-4	TRBJ2-3	TRBD2	TGTGCCAGCAGTGACGGGGCGGGGGGGCCAGATACGCAGTATTTT	CASSDGAGGPDTQYF
.	TRBV15	TRBJ2-3	TRBD2	TGTGCCACCAGCAGAGCTACCAGCGGGGGTGTGGAAAATACGCAGTATTTT	CATSRATSGGVENTQYF
once	TRBV28	TRBJ1-1	.	TGTGCCAGCAAAGGGGGGGCGGGCACTGAAGCTTTCTTT	CASKGGAGTEAFF
.	TRBV10-3	TRBJ1-6	TRBD1	TGTGCCACACGGACAGGGGAACGTTCACCCCTCCACTTT	CATRTGERSPLHF
.	TRBV29-1	TRBJ2-7	.	TGCAGCGTTGAGGGGGCAGGGGACCAATACGAGCAGTACTTC	CSVEGAGDQYEQYF
few	TRBV4-3	TRBJ1-1	.	TGCGCCAGCAGCCAAGCCGTGTACACTGAAGCTTTCTTT	CASSQAVYTEAFF
once	TRBV7-9	TRBJ1-2	.	TGTGCCAGCAGTTATCTAGGCAGCGGAGTCGTCAGTCCGGGCTATGGCTACACCTTC	CASSYLGSGVVSPGYGYTF
.	TRBV6-5	TRBJ1-1	TRBD1	TGTGCCAGCAGTCAGACAGGGGGCACTGAAGCTTTCTTT	CASSQTGGTEAFF
.	TRBV7-9	TRBJ1-1	.	TGTGCCAGCAGCCCGACCCAGGGGACTGAAGCTTTCTTT	CASSPTQGTEAFF
.	TRBV19	TRBJ1-3	.	TGTGCCAGTAGTAGGACACCCAGCTCTGGAAACACCATATATTTT	CASSRTPSSGNTIYF
few	TRBV18	TRBJ1-2	TRBD1	TGTGCCAGCTCATTTATCCGGGACAGGGATGGCTACACCTTC	CASSFIRDRDGYTF
.	TRBV27	TRBJ1-1	.	TGTGCCAGCAGTTTATCCCAGACAGGACGAATTGAAGCTTTCTTT	CASSLSQTGRIEAFF
.	TRBV7-9	TRBJ2-7	.	TGTGCCAGCAGTACAGGGTACGAGCAGTACTTC	CASSTGYEQYF
once	TRBV2	TRBJ1-3	.	TGTGCCAGCAGTCTGGCGAGGGCAGATGGAAACACCATATATTTT	CASSLARADGNTIYF
.	TRBV27	TRBJ2-1	.	TGTGCCAGCAGTTTTTTTTTCTCGCCCTCTGGGAGCTCCTACAATGAGCAGTTCTTC	CASSFFFSPSGSSYNEQFF
.	TRBV10-3	TRBJ1-1	.	TGTGCCATCAAAACTGGCAGGTCCACTGAAGCTTTCTTT	CAIKTGRSTEAFF
.	TRBV7-8	TRBJ1-4	TRBD1	TGTGCCAGCAGCCGGGACAGCAGGACCCTGGGAAATGAAAAACTGTTTTTT	CASSRDSRTLGNEKLFF
.	TRBV7-2	TRBJ1-6	.	TGTGCCAGCAGCTTCGCTCCGACAGAAGTCTCACCCCTCCACTTT	CASSFAPTEVSPLHF
.	TRBV29-1	TRBJ1-6	.	TGCAGCGTTGGGGAGACCGGGAGTTCACCCCTCCACTTT	CSVGETGSSPLHF
.	TRBV4-2	TRBJ2-2	TRBD1	TGTGCCAGCAGCCCCCGGACAGGGGACACCGGGGAGCTGTTTTTT	CASSPRTGDTGELFF
.	TRBV4-1	TRBJ2-6	.	TGCGCCAGCAGCCGCGAGCCTGGGGCCAACGTCCTGACTTTC	CASSREPGANVLTF